Below, 17 T cell receptor beta chains from the same sample are listed, as sequenced in a study of somatic mutations in cytotoxic T cells in rheumatoid arthritis. Libraries were prepared by immunoSEQ multiplex PCR; TCRdb keeps only in-frame clonotypes and omits some of them. The sample includes 9,000 or so clones, 79% seen only once; the top ten take under 5.5%. Sample: CD8+ T cells sorted from blood. These TCRs come from an adult with rheumatoid arthritis.

This chain links TRBV7-2 with TRBJ1-5; 8 bases line up with TRBD1. With V trimmed by 6 bases and J by 4 bases, 5 bases remained unmatched. Germline CDR1 and CDR2: SGHTA and FQGNSA. The CDR3 runs to 14 residues. CDR3 amino acids: CASSPGTGNQPQHF. The CDR3, as DNA: TGTGCCAGCAGTCCGGGGACAGGTAATCAGCCCCAGCATTTT.

A few counts support this clone. The V gene is TRBV7-9, the J gene TRBJ1-5, with D unresolved. Deletions cut 1 base from V and 9 bases from J, with 10 bases between. This CDR3 comprises 13 residues. Germline CDR1 reads SEHNR; CDR2 reads FQNEAQ (reference sequence). As DNA, the CDR3 is TGTGCCAGCAGCTTAGGTCCAGCGGGGCCCCAGCATTTT. Amino acid sequence: CASSLGPAGPQHF.

The chain employs TRBV7-2 and TRBJ1-2; TRBD1 is a possible D gene (6 bases). With 1 base removed from V and 0 bases from J, the gap between germline ends came to 12 bases. The germline gives CDR1 SGHTA, CDR2 FQGNSA. The CDR3 loop spans 16 amino acids. The CDR3 DNA reads as TGTGCCAGCAGCTTAGGGGATGACAGGACTAACTATGGCTACACCTTC. Its translation: CASSLGDDRTNYGYTF.

The V gene is TRBV18, the J gene TRBJ1-1; possibly TRBD1 for D (5 bases). Trimming left V 3 bases short and J 4 bases short, with 12 bases between. In germline, CDR1 is KGHSH, CDR2 LQKENI. The CDR3 runs to 14 residues. DNA of the CDR3: TGTGCCAGCTCACCCGGGGGGTTTTCCACTGAAGCTTTCTTT. As protein: CASSPGGFSTEAFF.

The chain combines TRBV29-1 with TRBJ2-1, with D possibly being TRBD2 (6 bases). Germline CDR1 is SQVTM and CDR2 is ANQGSEA. The CDR3 has 15 residues. The V end was cut by 3 bases, the J end by 2 bases, with 14 bases between. The CDR3: CSVETRGLTYNEQFF. The CDR3 DNA reads as TGCAGCGTTGAGACACGGGGGTTGACCTACAATGAGCAGTTCTTC.

This sequence joins TRBV10-3 and TRBJ1-5, with TRBD1 matching over 11 bases. There are 16 residues in the CDR3. The germline CDR1 and CDR2 sequences are ENHRY and SYGVKD. The J segment lost 3 bases and the V segment lost 3 bases, leaving 4 bases of the junction unmatched. CDR3 in DNA: TGTGCCATCAGTGACGGGGACAGGGGGGTCAATCAGCCCCAGCATTTT. Translated: CAISDGDRGVNQPQHF.

The genes are TRBV11-3 and TRBJ2-1, with TRBD2 matching 9 bases. The germline gives CDR1 SGHNT, CDR2 YENEEA. This CDR3 region has 15 residues. V shed 5 bases and J 7 bases; nucleotides not matched to a gene: 9. DNA for the CDR3: TGTGCCAGCAGCCCCCGGGGTAGCGGGGGAAATGAGCAGTTCTTC. Encoded protein: CASSPRGSGGNEQFF.

V usage is TRBV7-6 and J usage is TRBJ1-6, with 7 bases identical to TRBD1. V lost 2 bases and J lost 7; bases outside the gene matches: 2. CDR3 size: 14 residues. Germline lookup yields CDR1 SGHVS and CDR2 FNYEAQ. The CDR3 nucleotides are TGTGCCAGCAGCTTACAGGGGGGAAATTCACCCCTCCACTTT. It translates to CASSLQGGNSPLHF.

In its sample, this clone was seen a few times. This CDR3 is CASSRGVMNTEAFF. In nucleotides, the CDR3 is TGTGCCAGTAGTCGAGGAGTTATGAACACTGAAGCTTTCTTT. V is TRBV19 and J is TRBJ1-1; unclear D gene. Trimming shortened V by 5 bases and J by 0 bases, and 10 bases separated the two germline ends. The CDR3 covers 14 residues. CDR1 LNHDA and CDR2 SQIVND come from the germline V gene (reference sequence).

This clone appeared once. The chain joins TRBV15 to TRBJ2-1, with D perhaps TRBD1 (5 bases). Germline-derived CDR1 and CDR2 are LNHNV and YYDKDF (reference sequence). This CDR3 has 15 residues. V lost 7 bases to trimming and J lost 6 bases, with 19 bases between them. This chain's CDR3 is CATMPSRALGNEQFF. The CDR3 DNA reads TGTGCCACCATGCCCTCCAGGGCCCTCGGCAATGAGCAGTTCTTC.

V is TRBV6-5 and J is TRBJ2-3; D uncertain. Looked up from germline, CDR1 is MNHEY and CDR2 is SVGAGI. This CDR3 comprises 13 residues. With 2 bases removed from V and 6 bases from J, the gap between germline ends came to 9 bases. The chain's CDR3 is CASSYTELDTQYF. Here the CDR3 DNA reads TGTGCCAGCAGTTACACTGAGCTTGATACGCAGTATTTT.

The chain has TRBV5-8 and TRBJ2-5; D unresolved. Germline V gene lookup returns CDR1 SGHTS and CDR2 YDEGEE. V was trimmed by 4 bases and J by 5 bases, leaving 12 bases between them. The CDR3 runs 13 residues. The CDR3 nucleotides read TGTGCCAGCAGCCTCTCCAGTCTCGAGACCCAGTACTTC. Translation: CASSLSSLETQYF.

This clone was seen a single time. V usage is TRBV6-5 and J usage is TRBJ1-2; D is ambiguous. Trimming took 2 bases from V and 6 from J, leaving 10 bases between them. Germline assignment: CDR1 MNHEY and CDR2 SVGAGI. This CDR3 is built from 13 residues. The CDR3 loop reads CASSYGPLDGYTF. The DNA for the CDR3 is TGTGCCAGCAGTTACGGTCCGCTGGATGGCTACACCTTC.

The chain combines TRBV5-6 with TRBJ1-2; D is unclear. The germline V gene has CDR1 SGHDT and CDR2 YYEEEE. This CDR3 comprises 15 residues. V lost 4 bases and J 1 base, leaving 14 bases between the germline ends. This CDR3 reads CASSPTGTLNYGYTF. Written as DNA, the CDR3 is TGTGCCAGCAGCCCCACGGGCACTCTTAACTATGGCTACACCTTC.

This sequence joins TRBV7-9 and TRBJ2-3; 13 nucleotides match TRBD2. The CDR3 is 16 amino acids. The J segment lost 3 bases and the V segment lost 5 bases, leaving 5 bases of the junction unmatched. Germline V gene lookup returns CDR1 SEHNR and CDR2 FQNEAQ (reference sequence). CDR3 in DNA: TGTGCCAGCAGCCTATCGGGACTAGCGGGAACAGATACGCAGTATTTT. It specifies CASSLSGLAGTDTQYF.

The chain has TRBV4-1 and TRBJ2-1; TRBD2 is a possible D gene (6 bases). V was trimmed by 4 bases and J by 4 bases, leaving 20 bases between them. The CDR3 is 17 residues long. In germline, CDR1 is MGHRA, CDR2 YSYEKL. Here the CDR3 reads CASSPVSPAGSYNEQFF. CDR3 bases: TGCGCCAGCAGCCCGGTTAGTCCGGCGGGGTCTTACAATGAGCAGTTCTTC.

The J gene is TRBJ2-7, the V gene TRBV7-9; D gene ambiguous. Germline V gene lookup returns CDR1 SEHNR and CDR2 FQNEAQ (reference sequence). V was trimmed by 3 bases and J by 2 bases, leaving 8 bases between them. This CDR3 has 13 residues. Here the CDR3 DNA reads TGTGCCAGCAGCTTCGGCAGTACCTACGAGCAGTACTTC. It encodes CASSFGSTYEQYF.